Reported below is one T cell receptor beta chain. The assay was immunoSEQ multiplex PCR, and TCRdb's table has in-frame clones only and misses some. The sample lists a few hundred thousand clones; around 90% were seen once. The data were taken from a study of control samples from healthy donors and cancer patients. V was clipped by 0 bases and J by 5 bases, with 10 bases between them. The CDR3 runs 15 residues. Germline assignment: CDR1 LGHDT and CDR2 YNNKEL (reference sequence). Sequencing was carried out using PBMCs. The clonotype was recovered from a middle-aged man with head and neck cancer. The rearrangement links TRBV3-1 (or the pseudogene TRBV3-2) to TRBJ2-2; D could derive from TRBD1 or TRBD2 (6 bases each). The CDR3 bases are TGTGCCAGCAGCCAAGAGCGGAGGGGGACCGGGGAGCTGTTTTTT. It yields the protein CASSQERRGTGELFF.